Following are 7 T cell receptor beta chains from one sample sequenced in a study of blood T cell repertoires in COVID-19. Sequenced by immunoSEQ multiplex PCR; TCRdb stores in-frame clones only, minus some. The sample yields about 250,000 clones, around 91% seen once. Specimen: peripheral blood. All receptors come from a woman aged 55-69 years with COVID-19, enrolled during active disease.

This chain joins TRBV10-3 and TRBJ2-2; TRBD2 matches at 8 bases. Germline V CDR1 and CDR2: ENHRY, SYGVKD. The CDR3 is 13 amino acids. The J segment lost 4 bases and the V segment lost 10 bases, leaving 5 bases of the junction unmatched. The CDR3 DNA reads TGTGCCAGCGGGGGGACCAGCACCGGGGAGCTGTTTTTT. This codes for CASGGTSTGELFF.

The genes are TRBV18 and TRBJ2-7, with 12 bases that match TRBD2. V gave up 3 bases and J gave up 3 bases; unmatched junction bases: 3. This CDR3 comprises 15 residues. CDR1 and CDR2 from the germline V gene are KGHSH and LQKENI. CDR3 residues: CASSPGLAGYYEQYF. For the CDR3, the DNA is TGTGCCAGCTCACCTGGACTAGCGGGATACTACGAGCAGTACTTC.

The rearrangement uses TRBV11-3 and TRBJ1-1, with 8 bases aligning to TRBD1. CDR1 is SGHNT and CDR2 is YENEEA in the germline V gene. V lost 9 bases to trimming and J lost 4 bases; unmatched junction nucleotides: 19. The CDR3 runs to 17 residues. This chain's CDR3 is CARYSTHGQGRCTEAFF. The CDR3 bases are TGTGCCAGATACTCAACACACGGACAGGGTAGATGCACTGAAGCTTTCTTT.

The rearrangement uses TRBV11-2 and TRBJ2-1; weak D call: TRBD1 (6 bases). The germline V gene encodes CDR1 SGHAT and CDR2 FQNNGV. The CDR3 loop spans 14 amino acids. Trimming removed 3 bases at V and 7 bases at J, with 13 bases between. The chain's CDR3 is CASSFNRDRNEQFF. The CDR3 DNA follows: TGTGCCAGCAGCTTCAACAGGGATCGGAATGAGCAGTTCTTC.

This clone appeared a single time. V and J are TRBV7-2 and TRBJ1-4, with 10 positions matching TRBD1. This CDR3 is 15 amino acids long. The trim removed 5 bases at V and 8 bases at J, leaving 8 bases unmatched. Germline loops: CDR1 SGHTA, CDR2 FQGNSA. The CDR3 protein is CASSLLRDRGEKLFF. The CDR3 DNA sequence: TGTGCCAGCAGCCTCCTCAGGGACAGGGGCGAAAAACTGTTTTTT.

The CDR3 DNA reads as TGTGCCAGCAGCTTGGGACAGGGCCATCAGCCCCAGCATTTT. As protein: CASSLGQGHQPQHF. The chain uses TRBV5-5 and TRBJ1-5; 7 bases line up with TRBD1. The CDR3 loop spans 14 amino acids. The V segment lost 0 bases and the J segment 5 bases; nucleotides outside the gene matches: 2. Germline V gene data show CDR1 as SGHKS and CDR2 as YYEKEE (reference sequence).

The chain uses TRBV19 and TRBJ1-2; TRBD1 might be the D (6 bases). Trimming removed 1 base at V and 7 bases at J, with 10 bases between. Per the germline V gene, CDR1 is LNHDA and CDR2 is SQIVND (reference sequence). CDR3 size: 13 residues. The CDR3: CASSIVNRAGYTF. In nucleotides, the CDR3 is TGTGCCAGTAGTATAGTGAACAGGGCTGGCTACACCTTC.